The 10 T cell receptor beta chains presented below share a single source sample, sequenced in a study of beta chain features in type 1 diabetes. The entirety of the isolated RNA underwent reverse transcription, so expressed TCRB transcripts were sequenced. Here immunoSEQ multiplex PCR was the method, and the copy in TCRdb shows in-frame clones only, minus some. The sample has about 930,000 clones, 17% seen once; the top ten hold about 0.02%. Sequenced input: naive CD4+ T cells from blood. Receptors were obtained from a woman younger than 30 in good health.

The chain has TRBV5-1 and TRBJ1-1; no clear D gene. The V gene's germline CDR1 is SGHRS and CDR2 YFSETQ. The CDR3 runs 15 residues. Trimming left V 4 bases short and J 5 bases short, with 18 bases between. The CDR3 reads CASSPMNPGNTEAFF. The CDR3, as DNA: TGCGCCAGCAGCCCCATGAACCCCGGCAATACTGAAGCTTTCTTT.

The V gene is TRBV29-1, the J gene TRBJ2-2, with 7 bases matching TRBD1. The J segment lost 0 bases and the V segment lost 5 bases, leaving 3 bases of the junction unmatched. The CDR3 has 14 residues. Looked up from germline, CDR1 is SQVTM and CDR2 is ANQGSEA. The DNA for the CDR3 is TGCAGCGTTTTAGGGACAGCGAACACCGGGGAGCTGTTTTTT. It translates to CSVLGTANTGELFF.

The chain is built from TRBV4-3 and TRBJ2-1, with no clear D. V lost 0 bases to trimming and J lost 9 bases, with 15 bases between them. Germline V gives CDR1 LGHNA, CDR2 YSLEER. The CDR3 runs to 15 residues. The CDR3 spells CASSQEYRRHGEQFF. As DNA, the CDR3 is TGCGCCAGCAGCCAAGAATACCGCCGCCATGGTGAGCAGTTCTTC.

About this clone: This same CDR3 is encoded by further DNA sequences in the sample. The chain has TRBV7-3 and TRBJ1-2; 8 nucleotides line up with TRBD1. The CDR3 loop spans 13 amino acids. Germline V gene sequence: CDR1 SGHTA, CDR2 FQGTGA. V was pared by 4 bases and J by 5 bases, with 3 bases of the junction left unmatched. CDR3 sequence: CASSSDRGYGYTF. DNA of the CDR3: TGTGCCAGCAGCTCTGACAGGGGTTATGGCTACACCTTC.

This clone showed up just a few times. The chain has TRBV7-9 and TRBJ2-1; possible D gene TRBD2, 5 bases. The CDR3 has 17 residues. Trimming stripped 0 bases from V and 4 bases from J, with 16 bases between. Germline V gene sequence: CDR1 SEHNR, CDR2 FQNEAQ (reference sequence). This CDR3 is CASSLAQRLGIYNEQFF. CDR3 nucleotides: TGTGCCAGCAGCTTAGCGCAGCGGTTGGGGATATACAATGAGCAGTTCTTC.

This clone was counted only a few times. The genes are TRBV20-1 and TRBJ2-1; D is ambiguous. This CDR3 is built from 11 residues. Germline V gene data show CDR1 as DFQATT and CDR2 as SNEGSKA (reference sequence). The V and J ends lost 2 bases and 8 bases respectively, with 7 bases between them. The CDR3 here is CSARTSHEQFF. For the CDR3, the DNA is TGCAGTGCTAGAACCTCCCATGAGCAGTTCTTC.

The CDR3 reads CASRLASPGADQETQYF. The CDR3 nucleotides are TGTGCAAGTCGCTTAGCTTCCCCCGGAGCGGATCAAGAGACCCAGTACTTC. The genes are TRBV12-2 and TRBJ2-5; TRBD2 was called by the table and not checked on the DNA. TRBV12-2 is reported as a pseudogene. This CDR3 is 17 amino acids long.

The genes are TRBV2 and TRBJ2-1; 8 bases line up with TRBD2. The CDR3 has 15 amino acids. Trimming at V came to 3 bases and at J to 4 bases, leaving 5 bases not matched to a gene. CDR1 is SNHLY and CDR2 is FYNNEI in the germline V gene. DNA for the CDR3: TGTGCCAGCAGTGACCAGGGGACTAGTTACAATGAGCAGTTCTTC. Its translation is CASSDQGTSYNEQFF.

To note about this clone: One end of the junction fails to match germline, which may point to a read error. The chain has TRBV7-7 and TRBJ1-6; D uncertain. Per germline, CDR1 SSHAT and CDR2 FNYEAQ (reference sequence). This CDR3 comprises 13 residues. The CDR3 nucleotides read TGTGCTAGCAGCTTAGTGGTTGTGTCACCCCTCCACTTT. Its translation is CASSLVVVSPLHF. The full variable domain, with the rest looked up from reference TRBV7-7 and TRBJ1-6, is GAGVSQSPRYKVTKRGQDVTLRCDPISSHATLYWYQQALGQGPEFLTYFNYEAQPDKSGLPSDRFSAERPEGSISTLTIQRTEQRDSAMYRCASSLVVVSPLHFGNGTRLTVT.

This clone was detected a few times. The rearrangement uses TRBV7-8 and TRBJ2-1, with 13 bases aligning to TRBD2. The CDR3 runs 17 residues. In germline, CDR1 is SGHVS, CDR2 FQNEAQ. V lost 2 bases and J lost 9; bases outside the gene matches: 10. Here the CDR3 reads CASSLTLGTSGIVEQFF. The CDR3 DNA is TGTGCCAGCAGCTTAACCCTTGGGACTAGCGGGATCGTTGAGCAGTTCTTC.